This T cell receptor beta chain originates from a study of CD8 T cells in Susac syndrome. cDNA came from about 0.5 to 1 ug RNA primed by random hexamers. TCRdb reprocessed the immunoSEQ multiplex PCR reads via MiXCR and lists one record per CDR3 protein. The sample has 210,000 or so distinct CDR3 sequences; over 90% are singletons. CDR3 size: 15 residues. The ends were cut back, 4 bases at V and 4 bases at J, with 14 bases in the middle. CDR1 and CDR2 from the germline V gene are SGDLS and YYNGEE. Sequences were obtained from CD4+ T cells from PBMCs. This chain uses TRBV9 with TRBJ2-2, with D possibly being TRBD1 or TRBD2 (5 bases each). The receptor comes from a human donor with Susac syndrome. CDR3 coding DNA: TGTGCCAGCAGCTTTGGGGACCGCACCACCGGGGAGCTGTTTTTT. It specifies CASSFGDRTTGELFF.